This TCR beta chain originates from a study of blood T cells in healthy people across ages. A second PCR, run for about 6 to 11 cycles, used a sample-barcoded 5' primer plus a J-beta primer mix. Each of the cDNA molecules was tagged by a template-switch adaptor with 12 random nucleotides. TCRdb reanalysed the 5' RACE reads using MiXCR and keeps one entry per CDR3 protein. The sample carries about 510,000 distinct CDR3 sequences, around a quarter recorded once. The CDR3 is 14 amino acids. CDR1 and CDR2 (germline): LGHDT, YNNKEL (reference sequence). The germline V and J ends were trimmed by 2 bases and 8 bases, with 12 bases remaining between them. Each individual donor underwent a draw of approximately 10 milliliters of peripheral blood. The authors isolated at least 6.5 million PBMCs per sample. These data are also associated with another study on T cells of mothers and their children.

This receptor was identified in a boy aged 2 to 9 in good health. The chain employs TRBV3-1 and TRBJ1-4; D possibly corresponds to TRBD1 (5 bases). Source material: blood. The CDR3 is CASSQWQGVEKLFF. For the CDR3, the DNA is TGTGCCAGCAGCCAATGGCAGGGAGTGGAAAAACTGTTTTTT.